This TCR beta chain was captured in a study of T cell responses to AZD1222 COVID-19 vaccine. Profiled with immunoSEQ multiplex PCR; TCRdb holds only in-frame clones, not every one. The profile covers about 94,000 clones, with around nine tenths appearing a single time and 13% taken by the ten largest. Regarding this clone: Its antigen remains unidentified.

The CDR3 sequence is 15 residues long. Germline lookup yields CDR1 SGHTA and CDR2 FQGNSA. Trimming shortened V by 1 base and J by 2 bases, and 11 bases separated the two germline ends. Findings and limits, study-wide: Vaccine-associated CD4 TCRs spanned spike, dominant at 160-218 and 743-854.

This receptor was taken from an adult in good health. Sequences were derived from peripheral blood, sampled on day 0 of AZD1222 vaccination. This rearrangement joins TRBV7-2 to TRBJ1-2; D is undetermined. CDR3 protein: CASSLGPGINYGYTF. In nucleotides, the CDR3 is TGTGCCAGCAGCTTAGGACCGGGGATAAACTATGGCTACACCTTC.